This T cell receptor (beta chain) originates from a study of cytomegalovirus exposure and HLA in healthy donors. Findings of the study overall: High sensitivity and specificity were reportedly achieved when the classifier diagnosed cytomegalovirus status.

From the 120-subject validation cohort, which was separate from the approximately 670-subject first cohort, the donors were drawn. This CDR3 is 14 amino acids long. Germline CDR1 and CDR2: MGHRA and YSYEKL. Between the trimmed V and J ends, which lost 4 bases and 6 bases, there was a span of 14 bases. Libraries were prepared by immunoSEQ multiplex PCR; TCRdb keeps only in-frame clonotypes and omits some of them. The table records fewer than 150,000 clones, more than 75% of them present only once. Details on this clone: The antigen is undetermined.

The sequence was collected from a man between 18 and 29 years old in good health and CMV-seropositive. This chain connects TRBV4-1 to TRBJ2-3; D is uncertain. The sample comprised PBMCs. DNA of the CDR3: TGCGCCAGCAGCCCCAGGCCAGAGAAGGATACGCAGTATTTT. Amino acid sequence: CASSPRPEKDTQYF.